This TCR beta chain was recorded in a study of shared clonotypes between healthy human individuals. CDR1 is SEHNR and CDR2 is FQNEAQ in the germline V gene (reference sequence). The CDR3 sequence is 15 residues long. The V gene lost 4 bases and the J gene lost 0 bases, with 10 bases spanning the gap. The protocol was immunoSEQ multiplex PCR, while the TCRdb copy is restricted to in-frame clones and leaves out a portion. This table has fewer than 2.5 million clones, 80% to 95% appearing once. Study-level findings and limits: Generally, estimated richness proved larger in naive subsets than it did in memory subsets. Among donors, clonotype sharing was expected to be affected by sequencing depth. Apart from blood, nothing was sampled; tissue repertoires likely differ. Limited genetic and exposure-history diversity came from having few donors.

Comment on this clone: Its antigen is currently unknown.

The sequencing sample was made of naive CD4+ T cells from PBMCs. As for subset: CD45RA+ positively selected. The chain recombines TRBV7-9 with TRBJ2-4; the D is unclear. The source is a man younger than 30 in good health. Some clones in this sample may be carry-over from other donors' samples. Here the CDR3 reads CASSSLELAKNIQYF. The CDR3 DNA reads TGTGCCAGCAGCTCCCTCGAGTTAGCCAAAAACATTCAGTACTTC.